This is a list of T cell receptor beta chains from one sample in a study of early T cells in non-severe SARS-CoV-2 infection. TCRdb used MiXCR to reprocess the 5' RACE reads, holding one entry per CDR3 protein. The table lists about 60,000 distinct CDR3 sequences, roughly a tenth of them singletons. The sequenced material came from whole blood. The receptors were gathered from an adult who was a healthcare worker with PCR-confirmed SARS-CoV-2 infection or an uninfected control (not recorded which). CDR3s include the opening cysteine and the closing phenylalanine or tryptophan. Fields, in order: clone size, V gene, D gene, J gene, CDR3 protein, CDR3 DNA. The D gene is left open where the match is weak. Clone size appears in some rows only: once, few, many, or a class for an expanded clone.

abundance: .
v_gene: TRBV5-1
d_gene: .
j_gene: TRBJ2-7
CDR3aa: CASTREAATSYEQYF
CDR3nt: TGCGCCAGCACCCGTGAAGCGGCCACCTCCTACGAGCAGTACTTC

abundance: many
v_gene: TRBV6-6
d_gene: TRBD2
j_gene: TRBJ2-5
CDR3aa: CASSPLAGVETQYF
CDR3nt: TGTGCCAGCAGTCCTTTAGCGGGAGTAGAGACCCAGTACTTC

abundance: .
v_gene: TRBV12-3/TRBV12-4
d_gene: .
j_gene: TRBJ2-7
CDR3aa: CASSFLPSNRVVDEQYF
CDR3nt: TGTGCCAGCAGTTTCCTCCCCTCAAACAGGGTTGTAGACGAGCAGTACTTC

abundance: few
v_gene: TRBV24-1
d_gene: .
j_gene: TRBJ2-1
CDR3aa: CATSGGSYNEQFF
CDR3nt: TGTGCCACCAGTGGCGGCAGCTACAATGAGCAGTTCTTC

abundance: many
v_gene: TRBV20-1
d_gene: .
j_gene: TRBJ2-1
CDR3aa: CSALQEGDEQFF
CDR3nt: TGCAGTGCCCTACAAGAAGGGGACGAGCAGTTCTTC

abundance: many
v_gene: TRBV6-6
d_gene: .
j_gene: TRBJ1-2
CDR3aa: CASSSTAQTF
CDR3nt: TGTGCCAGCAGTTCGACGGCCCAAACCTTC

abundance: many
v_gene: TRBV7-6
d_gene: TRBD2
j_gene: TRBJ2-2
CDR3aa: CASRAGGYITRDTGELFF
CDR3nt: TGTGCCAGCAGGGCGGGAGGGTACATCACACGGGACACCGGGGAGCTGTTTTTT

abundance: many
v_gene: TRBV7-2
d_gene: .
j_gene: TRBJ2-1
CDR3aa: CASSSIWNEQFF
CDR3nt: TGTGCCAGCAGCAGCATCTGGAATGAGCAGTTCTTC

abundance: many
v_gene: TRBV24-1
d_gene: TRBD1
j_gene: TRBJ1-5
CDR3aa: CATSSDREYQPQHF
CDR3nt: TGTGCCACCTCCTCCGACAGGGAGTATCAGCCCCAGCATTTT

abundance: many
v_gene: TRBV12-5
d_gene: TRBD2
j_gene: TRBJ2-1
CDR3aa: CASGLVLTGTSGKGGQFF
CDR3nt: TGTGCTAGTGGTTTGGTATTAACCGGGACTAGCGGGAAAGGTGGCCAGTTCTTC

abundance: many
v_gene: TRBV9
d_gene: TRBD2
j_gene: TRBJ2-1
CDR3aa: CASSGRLAGFYNEQFF
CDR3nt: TGTGCCAGCAGCGGAAGACTAGCGGGGTTTTACAATGAGCAGTTCTTC

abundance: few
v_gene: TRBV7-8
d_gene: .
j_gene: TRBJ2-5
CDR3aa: CASSFRQSPPEETQYF
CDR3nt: TGTGCCAGCAGCTTCCGGCAGTCGCCCCCTGAGGAGACCCAGTACTTC

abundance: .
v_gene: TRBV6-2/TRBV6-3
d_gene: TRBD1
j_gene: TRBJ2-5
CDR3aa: CASSHSRTGGVQETQYF
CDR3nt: TGTGCCAGCAGCCACTCGAGGACAGGGGGAGTCCAAGAGACCCAGTACTTC

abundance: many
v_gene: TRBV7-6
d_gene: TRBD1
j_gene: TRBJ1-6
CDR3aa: CASSELTGISYNSPLHF
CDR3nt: TGTGCCAGCAGCGAACTGACAGGGATCTCCTATAATTCACCCCTCCACTTT

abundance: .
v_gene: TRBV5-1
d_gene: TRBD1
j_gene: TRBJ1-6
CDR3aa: CASSLGTGTGGYSPLHF
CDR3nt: TGCGCCAGCAGCTTGGGTACCGGCACAGGGGGCTATTCACCCCTCCACTTT

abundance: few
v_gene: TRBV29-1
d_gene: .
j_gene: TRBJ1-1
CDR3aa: CSGNVGGTEAFF
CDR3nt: TGCAGCGGGAACGTCGGGGGCACTGAAGCTTTCTTT

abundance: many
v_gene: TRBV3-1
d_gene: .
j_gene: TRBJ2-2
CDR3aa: CASSPQGPLRGELFF
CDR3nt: TGTGCCAGCAGCCCTCAGGGGCCTCTAAGGGGGGAGCTGTTTTTT

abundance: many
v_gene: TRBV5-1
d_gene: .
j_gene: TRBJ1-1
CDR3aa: CASSPGGAGYAFF
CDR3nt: TGCGCCAGCAGCCCCGGGGGGGCGGGTTACGCTTTCTTT

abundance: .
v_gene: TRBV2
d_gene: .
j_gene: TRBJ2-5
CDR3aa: CASSVSGGKGEETQYF
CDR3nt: TGTGCCAGCAGTGTCAGTGGCGGAAAGGGGGAGGAGACCCAGTACTTC

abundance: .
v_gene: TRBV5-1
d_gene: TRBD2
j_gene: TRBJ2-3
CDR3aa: CASSPRLAGDADTQYF
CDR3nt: TGCGCCAGCAGCCCCCGGCTAGCGGGAGACGCAGATACGCAGTATTTT

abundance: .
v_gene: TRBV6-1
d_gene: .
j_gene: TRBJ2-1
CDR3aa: CATGGRAVIYNEQFF
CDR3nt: TGTGCAACAGGCGGGCGGGCCGTAATCTACAATGAGCAGTTCTTC

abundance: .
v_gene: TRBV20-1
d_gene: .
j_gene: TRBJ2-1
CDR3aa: CSARDLGRPSNEQFF
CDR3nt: TGCAGTGCTAGAGACCTCGGACGCCCTAGCAATGAGCAGTTCTTC

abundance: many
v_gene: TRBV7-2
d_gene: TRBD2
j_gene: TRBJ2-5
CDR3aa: CASSSKGLAGGMKTQYF
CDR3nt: TGTGCCAGCAGCTCCAAGGGCCTAGCGGGAGGGATGAAGACCCAGTACTTC

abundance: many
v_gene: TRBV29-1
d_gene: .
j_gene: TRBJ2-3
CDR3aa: CSVQRAGGSTDTQYF
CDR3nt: TGCAGCGTTCAGAGGGCCGGAGGGAGCACAGATACGCAGTATTTT

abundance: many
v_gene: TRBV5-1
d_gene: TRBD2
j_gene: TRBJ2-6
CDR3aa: CASRSTSGMASGANVLTF
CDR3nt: TGCGCCAGCAGATCGACTAGCGGGATGGCCTCTGGGGCCAACGTCCTGACTTTC

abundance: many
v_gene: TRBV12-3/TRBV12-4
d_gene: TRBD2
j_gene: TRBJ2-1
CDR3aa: CASGLGTSDNEQFF
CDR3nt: TGTGCCAGCGGACTAGGGACTAGTGATAATGAGCAGTTCTTC

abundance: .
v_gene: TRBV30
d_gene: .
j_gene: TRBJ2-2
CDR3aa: CAWSGWFSGELFF
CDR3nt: TGTGCCTGGAGTGGTTGGTTTTCCGGGGAGCTGTTTTTT

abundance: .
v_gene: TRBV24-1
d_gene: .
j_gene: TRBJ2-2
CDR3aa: CATSDPGTPGELFF
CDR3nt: TGTGCCACCAGTGATCCCGGCACCCCCGGGGAGCTGTTTTTT

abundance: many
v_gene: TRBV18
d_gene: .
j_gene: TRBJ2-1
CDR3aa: CASSAGTSGYNEQFF
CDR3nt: TGTGCCAGCTCCGCCGGGACCTCGGGATACAATGAGCAGTTCTTC